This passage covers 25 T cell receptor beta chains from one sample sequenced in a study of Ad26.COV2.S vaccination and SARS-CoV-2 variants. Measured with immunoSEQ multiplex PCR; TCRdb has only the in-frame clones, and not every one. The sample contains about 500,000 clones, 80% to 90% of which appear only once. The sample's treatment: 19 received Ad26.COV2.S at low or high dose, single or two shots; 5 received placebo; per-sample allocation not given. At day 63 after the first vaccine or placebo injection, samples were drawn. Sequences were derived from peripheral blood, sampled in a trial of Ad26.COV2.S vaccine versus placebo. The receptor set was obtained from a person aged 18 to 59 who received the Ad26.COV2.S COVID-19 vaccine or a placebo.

The CDR3 sequence is CASSLTLNEQFF. In nucleotides, the CDR3 is TGTGCCAGCAGTTTGACCTTGAATGAGCAGTTCTTC. The V and J genes are TRBV27 and TRBJ2-1; D ambiguous. This CDR3 is built from 12 residues. The germline gives CDR1 MNHEY, CDR2 SMNVEV (reference sequence). Trimming left V 3 bases short and J 7 bases short, with 7 bases between.

The CDR3 DNA reads as TGCGCCAGCAGCACGGATAGCGGGAGGGCCCAAAACATTCAGTACTTC. Encoded protein: CASSTDSGRAQNIQYF. This rearrangement joins TRBV5-1 to TRBJ2-4; 11 bases map to TRBD2. Germline V gene lookup returns CDR1 SGHRS and CDR2 YFSETQ. V shed 4 bases, J shed 5 bases, and the junction held 8 bases outside the gene matches. The CDR3 runs to 16 residues.

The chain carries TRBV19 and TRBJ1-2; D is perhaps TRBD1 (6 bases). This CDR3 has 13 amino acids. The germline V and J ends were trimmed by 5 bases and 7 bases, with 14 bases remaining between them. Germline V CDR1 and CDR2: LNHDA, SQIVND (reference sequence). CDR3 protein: CASSLTGTGGYTF. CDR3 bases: TGTGCCAGTAGTTTAACAGGGACGGGTGGCTACACCTTC.

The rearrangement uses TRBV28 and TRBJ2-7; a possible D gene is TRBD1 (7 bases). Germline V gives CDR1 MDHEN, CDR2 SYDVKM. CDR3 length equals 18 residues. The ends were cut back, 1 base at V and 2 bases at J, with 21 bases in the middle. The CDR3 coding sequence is TGTGCCAGCAGTTTATCCGCGACAGGGTCGAGGGGGGCCTACGAGCAGTACTTC. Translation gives CASSLSATGSRGAYEQYF.

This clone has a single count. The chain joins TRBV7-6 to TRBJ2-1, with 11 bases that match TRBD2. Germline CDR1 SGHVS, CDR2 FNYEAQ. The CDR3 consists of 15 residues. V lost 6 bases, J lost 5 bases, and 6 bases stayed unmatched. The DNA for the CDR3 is TGTGCCAGCAGTTGGACTAGCGGGCTTCACAATGAGCAGTTCTTC. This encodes CASSWTSGLHNEQFF.

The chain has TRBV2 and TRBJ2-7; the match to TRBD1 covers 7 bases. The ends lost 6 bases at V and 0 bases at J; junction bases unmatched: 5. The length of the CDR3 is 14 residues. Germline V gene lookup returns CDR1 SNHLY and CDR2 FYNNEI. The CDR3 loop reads CASSEDRSSYEQYF. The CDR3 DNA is TGTGCCAGCAGCGAGGACAGGAGCTCCTACGAGCAGTACTTC.

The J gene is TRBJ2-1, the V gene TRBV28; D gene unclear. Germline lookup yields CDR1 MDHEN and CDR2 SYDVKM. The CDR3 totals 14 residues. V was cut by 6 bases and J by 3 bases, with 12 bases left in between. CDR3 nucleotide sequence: TGTGCCAGCAGAGTGGCGGCATACTACAATGAGCAGTTCTTC. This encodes CASRVAAYYNEQFF.

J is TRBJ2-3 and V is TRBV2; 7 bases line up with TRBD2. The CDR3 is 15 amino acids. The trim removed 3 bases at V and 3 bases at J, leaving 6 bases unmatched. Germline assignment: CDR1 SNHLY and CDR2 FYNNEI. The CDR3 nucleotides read TGTGCCAGCAGTGACGACGCGGGAGCAACAGATACGCAGTATTTT. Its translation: CASSDDAGATDTQYF.

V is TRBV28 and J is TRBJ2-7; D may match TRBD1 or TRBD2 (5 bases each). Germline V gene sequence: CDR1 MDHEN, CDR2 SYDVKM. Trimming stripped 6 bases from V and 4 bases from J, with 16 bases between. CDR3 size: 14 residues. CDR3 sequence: CASRETGAFYEQYF. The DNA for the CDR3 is TGTGCCAGCAGGGAGACCGGGGCCTTTTACGAGCAGTACTTC.

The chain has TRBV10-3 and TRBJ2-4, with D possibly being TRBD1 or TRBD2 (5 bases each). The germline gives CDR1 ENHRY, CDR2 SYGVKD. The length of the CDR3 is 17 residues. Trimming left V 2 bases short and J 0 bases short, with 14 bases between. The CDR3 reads CAISEPGTPGAKNIQYF. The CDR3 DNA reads TGTGCCATCAGTGAGCCTGGGACCCCAGGAGCCAAAAACATTCAGTACTTC.

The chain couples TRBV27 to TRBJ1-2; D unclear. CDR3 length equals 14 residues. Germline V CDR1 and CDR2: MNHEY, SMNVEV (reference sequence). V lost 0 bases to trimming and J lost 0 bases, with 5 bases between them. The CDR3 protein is CASSLSGPNYGYTF. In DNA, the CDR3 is TGTGCCAGCAGTTTATCCGGGCCTAACTATGGCTACACCTTC.

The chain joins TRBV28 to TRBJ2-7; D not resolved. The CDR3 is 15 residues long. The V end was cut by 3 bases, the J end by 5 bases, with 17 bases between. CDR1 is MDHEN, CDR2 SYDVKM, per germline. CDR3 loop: CASSFNPFISHEQYF. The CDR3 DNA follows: TGTGCCAGCAGTTTTAATCCGTTCATTAGCCACGAGCAGTACTTC.

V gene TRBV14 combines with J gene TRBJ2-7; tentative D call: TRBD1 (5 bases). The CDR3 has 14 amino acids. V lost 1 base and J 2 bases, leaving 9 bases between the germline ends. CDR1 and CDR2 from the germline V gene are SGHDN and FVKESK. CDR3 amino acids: CASSQVNRPYEQYF. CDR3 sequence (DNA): TGTGCCAGCAGCCAAGTTAACAGGCCCTACGAGCAGTACTTC. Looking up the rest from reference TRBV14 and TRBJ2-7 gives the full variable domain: EAGVTQFPSHSVIEKGQTVTLRCDPISGHDNLYWYRRVMGKEIKFLLHFVKESKQDESGMPNNRFLAERTGGTYSTLKVQPAELEDSGVYFCASSQVNRPYEQYFGPGTRLTVT.

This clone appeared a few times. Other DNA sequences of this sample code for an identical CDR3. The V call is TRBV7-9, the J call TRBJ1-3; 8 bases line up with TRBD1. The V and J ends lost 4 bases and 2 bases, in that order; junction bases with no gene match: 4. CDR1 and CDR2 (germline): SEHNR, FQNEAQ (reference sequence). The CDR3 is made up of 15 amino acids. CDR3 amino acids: CASSSRQGTGNTIYF. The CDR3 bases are TGTGCCAGCAGCTCCCGACAGGGGACTGGAAACACCATATATTTT.

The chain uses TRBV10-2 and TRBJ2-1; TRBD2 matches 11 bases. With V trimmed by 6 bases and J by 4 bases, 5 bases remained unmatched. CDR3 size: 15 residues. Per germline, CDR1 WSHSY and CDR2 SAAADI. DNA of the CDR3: TGCGCCAGCAGCCAAGGGACTAGCGGATACAATGAGCAGTTCTTC. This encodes CASSQGTSGYNEQFF.

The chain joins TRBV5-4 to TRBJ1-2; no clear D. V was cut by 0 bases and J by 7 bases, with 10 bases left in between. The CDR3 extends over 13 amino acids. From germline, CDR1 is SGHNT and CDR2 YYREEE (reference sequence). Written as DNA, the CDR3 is TGTGCCAGCAGCTTGGTTCGGGGTTCTGGCTACACCTTC. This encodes CASSLVRGSGYTF.

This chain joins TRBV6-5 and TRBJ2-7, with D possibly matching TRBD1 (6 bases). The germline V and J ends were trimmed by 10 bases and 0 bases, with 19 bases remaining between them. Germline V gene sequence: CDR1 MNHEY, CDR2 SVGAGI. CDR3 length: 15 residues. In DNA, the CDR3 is TGTGCCACCAAACCCCGGACAGAGAACTCCTACGAGCAGTACTTC. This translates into CATKPRTENSYEQYF.

CDR3 amino acids: CASSLGTAYEQYF. The CDR3 DNA follows: TGTGCCAGCAGCCTGGGGACAGCCTACGAGCAGTACTTC. The rearrangement links TRBV14 to TRBJ2-7, with 7 bases fitting TRBD1. Trimming cost V 4 bases and J 2 bases; bases outside gene matches: 2. Germline-derived CDR1 and CDR2 are SGHDN and FVKESK. CDR3 length: 13 residues.

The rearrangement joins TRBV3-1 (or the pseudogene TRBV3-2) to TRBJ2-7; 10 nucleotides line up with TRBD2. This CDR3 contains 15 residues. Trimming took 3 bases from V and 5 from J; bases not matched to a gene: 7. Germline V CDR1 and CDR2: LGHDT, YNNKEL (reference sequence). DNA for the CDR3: TGTGCCAGCAGCCACCCCCTAGCGGGAGTCGACGAGCAGTACTTC. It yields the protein CASSHPLAGVDEQYF.

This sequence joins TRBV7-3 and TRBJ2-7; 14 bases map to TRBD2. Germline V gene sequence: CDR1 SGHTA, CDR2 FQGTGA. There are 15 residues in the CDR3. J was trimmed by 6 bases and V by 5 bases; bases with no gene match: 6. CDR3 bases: TGTGCCAGCAGCCCGGGGACTAGCGGGAGAGGCGAGCAGTACTTC. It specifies CASSPGTSGRGEQYF.

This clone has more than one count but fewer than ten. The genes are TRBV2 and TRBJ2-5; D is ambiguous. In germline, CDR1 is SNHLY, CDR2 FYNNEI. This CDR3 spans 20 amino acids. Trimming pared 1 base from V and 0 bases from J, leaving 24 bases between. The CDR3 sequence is CASSEVWGAGSKWYQETQYF. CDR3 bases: TGTGCCAGCAGTGAAGTTTGGGGTGCCGGATCCAAGTGGTACCAAGAGACCCAGTACTTC.

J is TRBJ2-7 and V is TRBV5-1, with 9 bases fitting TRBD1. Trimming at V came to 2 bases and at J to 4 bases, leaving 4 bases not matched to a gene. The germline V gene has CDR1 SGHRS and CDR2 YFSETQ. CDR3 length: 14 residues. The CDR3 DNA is TGCGCCAGCAGCTTAGGGGACAGGGATTACGAGCAGTACTTC. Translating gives CASSLGDRDYEQYF.

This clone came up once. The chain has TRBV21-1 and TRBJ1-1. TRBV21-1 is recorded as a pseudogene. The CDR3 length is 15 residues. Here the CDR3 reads CASSKKRGENTEAFF. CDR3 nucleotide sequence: TGTGCCAGCAGCAAAAAAAGGGGGGAGAACACTGAAGCTTTCTTT.

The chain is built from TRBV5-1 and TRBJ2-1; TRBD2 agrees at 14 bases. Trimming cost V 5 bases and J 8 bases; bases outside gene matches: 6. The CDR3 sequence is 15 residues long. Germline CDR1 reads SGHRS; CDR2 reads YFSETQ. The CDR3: CASRTGLAGVDEQFF. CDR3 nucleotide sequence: TGCGCCAGCAGAACGGGACTAGCGGGGGTCGATGAGCAGTTCTTC. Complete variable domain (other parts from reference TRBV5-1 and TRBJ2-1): KAGVTQTPRYLIKTRGQQVTLSCSPISGHRSVSWYQQTPGQGLQFLFEYFSETQRNKGNFPGRFSGRQFSNSRSEMNVSTLELGDSALYLCASRTGLAGVDEQFFGPGTRLTVL.

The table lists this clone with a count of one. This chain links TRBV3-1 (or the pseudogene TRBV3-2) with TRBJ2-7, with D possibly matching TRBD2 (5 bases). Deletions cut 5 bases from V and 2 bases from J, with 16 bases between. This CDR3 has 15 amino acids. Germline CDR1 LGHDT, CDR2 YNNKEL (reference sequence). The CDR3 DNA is TGTGCCAGCAGCTTAAGAGAGGGCTGGCCCTACGAGCAGTACTTC. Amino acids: CASSLREGWPYEQYF.